A single sample is the source of the 26 T cell receptor beta chains below, sequenced in a study of blood T cells in healthy people across ages. Alongside a J-beta primer mix, a sample-barcoded 5' primer served in a second PCR lasting roughly 6 to 12 cycles. TCRdb fed the 5' RACE reads into MiXCR, producing one record per CDR3 protein. Counted here are 900,000 to 950,000 distinct CDR3 sequences, roughly 28% occurring once; the ten biggest clones make up about 9.4%. This same sample was also part of a study on T cells of mothers and their children.

Sequenced: blood. The receptors shown here come from a woman between 35 and 50 years old in good health.

This clonotype was detected ten times or more. This sequence joins TRBV28 and TRBJ2-7; the D call may be TRBD1 or TRBD2 (5 bases each). This CDR3 comprises 12 residues. Germline V lookup: CDR1 MDHEN, CDR2 SYDVKM. Trimming left V 11 bases short and J 0 bases short, with 11 bases between. CDR3 DNA sequence: TGTGCCGTCCGGGGCAGCTCCTACGAGCAGTACTTC. This codes for CAVRGSSYEQYF.

This clonotype was recorded a few times. J is TRBJ1-5 and V is TRBV28; D ambiguous. CDR3 length: 16 residues. Trimming left V 3 bases short and J 4 bases short, with 16 bases between. Germline loops: CDR1 MDHEN, CDR2 SYDVKM. The CDR3 sequence: CASSFGMNGENQPQHF. The CDR3 region has the DNA TGTGCCAGCAGTTTTGGGATGAATGGAGAAAATCAGCCCCAGCATTTT.

A few counts support this clonotype. The J gene is TRBJ1-4, the V gene TRBV29-1; D gene unclear. CDR3 size: 11 residues. V shed 6 bases and J shed 8 bases, with 10 bases lying between them. Looked up from germline, CDR1 is SQVTM and CDR2 is ANQGSEA. For the CDR3, the DNA is TGCAGCGTCGCTTTACAGGAAAAACTGTTTTTT. This gives the protein CSVALQEKLFF.

J is TRBJ1-1 and V is TRBV18; TRBD1 agrees at 8 bases. Germline V CDR1 and CDR2: KGHSH, LQKENI. CDR3 length: 16 amino acids. Unmatched junction bases numbered 10, after V lost 1 base and J lost 6 bases. CDR3 protein: CASSPLHDRGRAEAFF. CDR3 DNA: TGTGCCAGCTCACCACTCCATGACAGGGGACGGGCTGAAGCTTTCTTT.

Notes on this clonotype: This clone may be a read error of a much larger clone one base away. This chain links TRBV7-6 with TRBJ1-4, with TRBD1 as a possible D gene (5 bases). Trimming shortened V by 5 bases and J by 8 bases, and 21 bases separated the two germline ends. The CDR3 has 16 residues. Germline V CDR1 and CDR2: SGHVS, FNYEAQ. Here the CDR3 reads CASSKSRDSREEKLFF. The CDR3 coding sequence is TGTGCCAGCAGCAAGAGCCGGGACTCGAGGGAAGAAAAACTGTTTTTT.

The chain's CDR3 is CASGLNTGELFF. The CDR3 coding sequence is TGTGCCAGCGGATTGAACACCGGGGAGCTGTTTTTT. The rearrangement links TRBV28 to TRBJ2-2; D is undetermined. Between the trimmed V and J ends, which lost 8 bases and 1 base, there was a span of 5 bases. The CDR3 extends over 12 amino acids. Germline lookup yields CDR1 MDHEN and CDR2 SYDVKM.

The V gene is TRBV7-3, the J gene TRBJ2-1; D not resolved. V was trimmed by 5 bases and J by 5 bases, leaving 10 bases between them. Germline assignment: CDR1 SGHTA and CDR2 FQGTGA. The length of the CDR3 is 13 residues. The CDR3: CASSPDWNNEQFF. The CDR3 DNA follows: TGTGCCAGCAGCCCCGACTGGAACAATGAGCAGTTCTTC.

The V and J genes are TRBV12-3 or TRBV12-4 and TRBJ2-5, with D perhaps matching TRBD2 (5 bases). The end of the DNA aligns better with TRBJ2-7, so the J call may be wrong. CDR3 length: 14 amino acids. CDR3 loop: CASSLLLKDSEQYF. DNA for the CDR3: TGTGCCAGCAGTTTACTCCTTAAGGACTCCGAGCAGTACTTC.

The genes are TRBV6-1 and TRBJ2-1, with D perhaps matching TRBD1 (5 bases). Germline V gene lookup returns CDR1 MNHNS and CDR2 SASEGT. The CDR3 has 19 amino acids. V lost 0 bases and J 0 bases, leaving 18 bases between the germline ends. CDR3 sequence: CASSEAYLRQNPSYNEQFF. CDR3 nucleotide sequence: TGTGCCAGCAGTGAAGCGTACCTCCGACAGAACCCCTCCTACAATGAGCAGTTCTTC.

Turning to this clonotype: This may stem from a read error, because a much larger clone lies one nucleotide away. This chain links TRBV7-2 with TRBJ2-1; D gene unclear. V lost 1 base and J lost 2, with 3 bases in between. In germline, CDR1 is SGHTA, CDR2 FQGNSA. CDR3 length: 13 amino acids. The CDR3 DNA reads TGTGCCAGCAGCTTAGACGCCTACAATGAGCAGTTCTTC. It encodes CASSLDAYNEQFF.

This clonotype has ten or more counts. The chain joins TRBV7-9 to TRBJ1-2, with 9 bases identical to TRBD1. V shed 1 base and J 8 bases; nucleotides not matched to a gene: 8. Looked up from germline, CDR1 is SEHNR and CDR2 is FQNEAQ (reference sequence). The CDR3 loop spans 15 amino acids. The chain's CDR3 is CASSLVSPGQGGYTF. The CDR3 nucleotides are TGTGCCAGCAGCTTAGTGTCCCCGGGACAGGGCGGCTACACCTTC.

There are many counts of this clonotype. A much larger clone differs from this one at a single base, so this may be a read error. V is TRBV6-5 and J is TRBJ2-3; D uncertain. The germline V gene has CDR1 MNHEY and CDR2 SVGAGI. The CDR3 is 13 residues long. V lost 0 bases and J 2 bases, leaving 3 bases between the germline ends. The CDR3 is CASSYSITDTQYF. CDR3 bases: TGTGCCAGCAGTTACTCGATCACAGATACGCAGTATTTT.

As for this clonotype: At one of its ends the junction is not consistent with the germline gene, which may arise from a read error. The gene calls are TRBV2 and TRBJ1-4; a possible D gene is TRBD1 (6 bases). This CDR3 has 16 amino acids. Per germline, CDR1 SNHLY and CDR2 FYNNEI. This chain's CDR3 is CASRIPLRGVNEKRFF. DNA of the CDR3: TGTGCCAGCAGGATACCCCTCAGGGGCGTAAATGAAAAACGGTTTTTT.

This clonotype has a single count. V is TRBV29-1 and J is TRBJ2-1; 13 bases map to TRBD2. The CDR3 contains 15 residues. The J segment lost 4 bases and the V segment lost 8 bases, leaving 8 bases of the junction unmatched. Germline V lookup: CDR1 SQVTM, CDR2 ANQGSEA. The CDR3 here is CSSSGTSGAYNEQFF. In DNA, the CDR3 is TGCAGCTCATCCGGGACTAGCGGGGCTTACAATGAGCAGTTCTTC.

The chain recombines TRBV28 with TRBJ1-5; 11 bases agree with TRBD1. V shed 8 bases, J shed 3 bases, and the junction held 6 bases outside the gene matches. The CDR3 is 15 amino acids. Germline CDR1 and CDR2: MDHEN and SYDVKM. The CDR3 is CASRGQGASNQPQHF. CDR3 coding DNA: TGTGCCAGCCGAGGACAGGGGGCCTCCAATCAGCCCCAGCATTTT.

A note on this clonotype: This may come from a read error, since a much larger clone is one base off. The chain links TRBV10-3 to TRBJ2-3; D uncertain. Germline-derived CDR1 and CDR2 are ENHRY and SYGVKD. V was clipped by 5 bases and J by 4 bases, with 10 bases between them. There are 13 residues in the CDR3. The CDR3 loop reads CAISKPGADTQYF. The DNA for the CDR3 is TGTGCCATCAGTAAGCCCGGCGCAGATACGCAGTATTTT.

V usage is TRBV20-1 and J usage is TRBJ2-5, with 7 bases that match TRBD1. The J call may be in error: the DNA end matches TRBJ2-4 better. The CDR3 has 15 amino acids. CDR1 DFQATT and CDR2 SNEGSKA come from the germline V gene (reference sequence). CDR3 protein: CSAPQRYRGGSIQYF. CDR3 DNA: TGCAGTGCTCCGCAGCGATACAGGGGTGGAAGCATTCAGTACTTC.

There are a few counts of this clonotype. The chain uses TRBV5-1 and TRBJ2-3; the D is unclear. The CDR3 runs to 17 residues. Between the trimmed V and J ends, which lost 0 bases and 0 bases, there was a span of 14 bases. Germline V gene lookup returns CDR1 SGHRS and CDR2 YFSETQ. This chain's CDR3 is CASSLEVRGSSTDTQYF. CDR3 nucleotides: TGCGCCAGCAGCTTGGAGGTTAGAGGCTCTAGCACAGATACGCAGTATTTT. Together with reference TRBV5-1 and TRBJ2-3, the CDR3 gives the full variable domain: KAGVTQTPRYLIKTRGQQVTLSCSPISGHRSVSWYQQTPGQGLQFLFEYFSETQRNKGNFPGRFSGRQFSNSRSEMNVSTLELGDSALYLCASSLEVRGSSTDTQYFGPGTRLTVL.

The chain carries TRBV15 and TRBJ1-5; a possible D gene is TRBD1 (5 bases). Looked up from germline, CDR1 is LNHNV and CDR2 is YYDKDF (reference sequence). With 3 bases removed from V and 0 bases from J, the gap between germline ends came to 21 bases. The CDR3 is made up of 19 amino acids. The CDR3 is CATSRESPGRTYSNQPQHF. CDR3 nucleotides: TGTGCCACCAGCAGGGAATCCCCGGGGCGTACATATAGCAATCAGCCCCAGCATTTT.

This clonotype appeared many times. This chain uses TRBV5-1 with TRBJ2-5; D is possibly TRBD1 (5 bases). V shed 0 bases and J shed 5 bases, with 11 bases lying between them. Germline V lookup: CDR1 SGHRS, CDR2 YFSETQ. There are 14 residues in the CDR3. CDR3 protein: CASSLVPGPETQYF. The CDR3 nucleotides read TGCGCCAGCAGCTTGGTACCAGGGCCGGAGACCCAGTACTTC. Variable domain in full (rest from reference TRBV5-1 and TRBJ2-5): KAGVTQTPRYLIKTRGQQVTLSCSPISGHRSVSWYQQTPGQGLQFLFEYFSETQRNKGNFPGRFSGRQFSNSRSEMNVSTLELGDSALYLCASSLVPGPETQYFGPGTRLLVL.

As to this clonotype: At one end, the junction sequence differs from germline, possibly due to a read error. This CDR3 is CAGSGSGGRTDTQYF. For the CDR3, the DNA is TGCGCCGGCAGCGGGAGCGGGGGCCGCACAGATACGCAGTATTTT. This chain links TRBV4-1 with TRBJ2-3; 8 nucleotides line up with TRBD2. The CDR3 extends over 15 amino acids. From germline, CDR1 is MGHRA and CDR2 YSYEKL.

This clonotype was seen a handful of times. A read error may explain this, as a much larger clone is one base away. The V gene is TRBV28, the J gene TRBJ2-7; unclear D gene. Germline CDR1 reads MDHEN; CDR2 reads SYDVKM. The CDR3 is 11 residues long. V lost 2 bases, J lost 6 bases, and 5 bases lay in between. CDR3 nucleotides: TGTGCCAGCAGTTTAAGGTGCGAGCAGTACTTC. Translation: CASSLRCEQYF.

V usage is TRBV5-1 and J usage is TRBJ2-5, with a possible D match to TRBD1 (5 bases). TRBJ2-7 matches the DNA end more closely, so the J call is doubtful. The CDR3 totals 14 residues. CDR1 and CDR2 from the germline V gene are SGHRS and YFSETQ. As DNA, the CDR3 is TGCGCCAGCAGCACTGGACACGTAATCTACGAGCAGTACTTC. The encoded protein is CASSTGHVIYEQYF.

In its sample, this clonotype was seen many times. This chain connects TRBV7-2 to TRBJ2-7; unclear D gene. V was pared by 5 bases and J by 3 bases, with 11 bases between. Germline CDR1 SGHTA, CDR2 FQGNSA. The CDR3 consists of 13 residues. In DNA form, the CDR3 reads TGTGCCAGCAGCCCCGTCGATGGCTACGAGCAGTACTTC. Translation gives CASSPVDGYEQYF.

A note on this clonotype: Being one base from a much bigger clone, this may be a read error. The chain recombines TRBV10-3 with TRBJ1-2, with D possibly being TRBD1 (5 bases). The CDR3 has 11 amino acids. Germline lookup yields CDR1 ENHRY and CDR2 SYGVKD. V lost 11 bases to trimming and J lost 2 bases, with 9 bases between them. The CDR3 here is CAARDNYGYTF. Written as DNA, the CDR3 is TGTGCCGCCCGGGACAACTATGGCTACACCTTC.

The J gene is TRBJ1-1, the V gene TRBV20-1; D is perhaps TRBD1 (5 bases). The V gene's germline CDR1 is DFQATT and CDR2 SNEGSKA (reference sequence). The length of the CDR3 is 12 residues. Deletions cut 5 bases from V and 5 bases from J, with 12 bases between. CDR3 nucleotide sequence: TGCAGTGCTCTCTCCTACAGGACTGAAGCTTTCTTT. Its protein product is CSALSYRTEAFF.